The 21 T cell receptor beta chains in this list originate from one sample, sequenced in a study of T cell responses to AZD1222 COVID-19 vaccine. Data came from immunoSEQ multiplex PCR; TCRdb stores just in-frame clones and leaves some out. This table holds over 110,000 clones, 93% found once. The sample here was peripheral blood, taken on day 0 of AZD1222 vaccination. These receptors came from an adult in good health.

This clone was found once. The gene calls are TRBV29-1 and TRBJ1-1; D is undetermined. Germline loops: CDR1 SQVTM, CDR2 ANQGSEA. The CDR3 is 11 amino acids. Trimming took off 7 bases at V and 3 bases at J, with 9 bases between the two ends. In nucleotides, the CDR3 is TGCAGCGGGCAGGATTACACTGAAGCTTTCTTT. As protein: CSGQDYTEAFF. Looking up the rest from reference TRBV29-1 and TRBJ1-1 gives the full variable domain: SAVISQKPSRDICQRGTSLTIQCQVDSQVTMMFWYRQQPGQSLTLIATANQGSEATYESGFVIDKFPISRPNLTFSTLTVSNMSPEDSSIYLCSGQDYTEAFFGQGTRLTVV.

The genes are TRBV6-5 and TRBJ2-5, with a tentative D call TRBD1 (6 bases). V was pared by 8 bases and J by 4 bases, with 8 bases between. This CDR3 comprises 11 residues. Germline loops: CDR1 MNHEY, CDR2 SVGAGI. The CDR3 coding sequence is TGTGCCAGCCAGGGGCGAGAGACCCAGTACTTC. It yields the protein CASQGRETQYF.

This chain connects TRBV7-9 to TRBJ2-4, with TRBD2 identical over 9 bases. Per germline, CDR1 SEHNR and CDR2 FQNEAQ (reference sequence). The length of the CDR3 is 16 residues. Trimming removed 5 bases from V and 5 bases from J; junction bases left unmatched: 10. The CDR3 reads CASSPPREGPQNIQYF. DNA of the CDR3: TGTGCCAGCAGCCCCCCGCGGGAGGGCCCTCAAAACATTCAGTACTTC.

CDR3 in amino acids: CASSVAGRDTGELFF. The CDR3 DNA sequence: TGTGCCAGCAGCGTAGCGGGGCGGGACACCGGGGAGCTGTTTTTT. The chain links TRBV6-5 to TRBJ2-2, with 8 bases matching TRBD2. The CDR3 is 15 residues long. V was pared by 6 bases and J by 3 bases, with 6 bases of the junction left unmatched. CDR1 and CDR2 from the germline V gene are MNHEY and SVGAGI.

The rearrangement uses TRBV5-1 and TRBJ1-3; 10 nucleotides line up with TRBD1. CDR3 length: 15 amino acids. V trimming: 4 bases; J trimming: 4 bases; junction bases outside the gene matches: 5. From germline, CDR1 is SGHRS and CDR2 YFSETQ. The CDR3 bases are TGCGCCAGCAGCCTGGACAGGGGGTCAGGAAACACCATATATTTT. Translation gives CASSLDRGSGNTIYF.

The chain uses TRBV5-4 and TRBJ1-2, with 8 nucleotides matching TRBD1. The CDR3 length is 15 residues. J was trimmed by 4 bases and V by 0 bases; bases with no gene match: 5. Germline CDR1 and CDR2: SGHNT and YYREEE (reference sequence). CDR3 DNA: TGTGCCAGCAGCTTGGCGACAGGGGAGAGCTATGGCTACACCTTC. It encodes CASSLATGESYGYTF.

The chain joins TRBV6-2 or TRBV6-3 to TRBJ2-2; possibly TRBD1 for D (6 bases). V gave up 2 bases and J gave up 3 bases, with 22 bases separating them. Germline V gene lookup returns CDR1 MNHEY and CDR2 SVGEGT. This CDR3 has 19 residues. In nucleotides, the CDR3 is TGTGCCAGCAGTTACCAAACACAGGGAGAGCTGCCGGACACCGGGGAGCTGTTTTTT. Translated, it gives CASSYQTQGELPDTGELFF.

This sequence joins TRBV9 and TRBJ2-1; weak D call: TRBD1 (5 bases). Per germline, CDR1 SGDLS and CDR2 YYNGEE. CDR3 length: 14 amino acids. The V end lost 1 base, the J end lost 4 bases, and 9 bases lay between the germline ends. The CDR3 is CASSVRSGYNEQFF. DNA for the CDR3: TGTGCCAGCAGCGTAAGGTCAGGGTACAATGAGCAGTTCTTC.

The chain has TRBV9 and TRBJ1-2, with 9 bases aligning to TRBD1. The ends lost 3 bases at V and 5 bases at J; junction bases unmatched: 11. CDR3 length: 16 residues. Germline V CDR1 and CDR2: SGDLS, YYNGEE. CDR3 protein: CASSDSGTGFGYGYTF. For the CDR3, the DNA is TGTGCCAGCAGCGACTCCGGGACAGGGTTCGGGTATGGCTACACCTTC. The whole variable domain, filled in from reference TRBV9 and TRBJ1-2, reads DSGVTQTPKHLITATGQRVTLRCSPRSGDLSVYWYQQSLDQGLQFLIQYYNGEERAKGNILERFSAQQFPDLHSELNLSSLELGDSALYFCASSDSGTGFGYGYTFGSGTRLTVV.

This chain links TRBV5-8 with TRBJ2-7, with 7 bases matching TRBD1. Germline-derived CDR1 and CDR2 are SGHTS and YDEGEE. V dropped 4 bases and J dropped 1; count of bases not matched to a gene: 5. The CDR3 covers 14 residues. In nucleotides, the CDR3 is TGTGCCAGCAGCGCCGCCAGGGGGTCCTACGAGCAGTACTTC. Encoded protein: CASSAARGSYEQYF.

The V call is TRBV6-1, the J call TRBJ2-7, with TRBD2 as a possible D gene (6 bases). This CDR3 is built from 18 residues. Trimming pared 1 base from V and 0 bases from J, leaving 19 bases between. The germline CDR1 and CDR2 sequences are MNHNS and SASEGT. In DNA form, the CDR3 reads TGTGCCAGCAGTGAAGTGGGGGGAGCTGGGGCGAACTCCTACGAGCAGTACTTC. This sequence encodes CASSEVGGAGANSYEQYF.

This clone came up a few times. The chain uses TRBV5-6 and TRBJ1-2, with 7 positions matching TRBD1. Germline CDR1 and CDR2: SGHDT and YYEEEE. The CDR3 spans 16 residues. J was trimmed by 3 bases and V by 3 bases; bases with no gene match: 11. CDR3 amino acids: CASSWGTVGIDYGYTF. The CDR3 DNA sequence: TGTGCCAGCAGCTGGGGGACAGTTGGGATCGACTATGGCTACACCTTC. The whole variable domain, filled in from reference TRBV5-6 and TRBJ1-2, reads DAGVTQSPTHLIKTRGQQVTLRCSPKSGHDTVSWYQQALGQGPQFIFQYYEEEERQRGNFPDRFSGHQFPNYSSELNVNALLLGDSALYLCASSWGTVGIDYGYTFGSGTRLTVV.

This clone was recorded many times. The chain is built from TRBV6-2 or TRBV6-3 and TRBJ2-7, with D hard to call. V was pared by 4 bases and J by 3 bases, with 4 bases between. Germline V lookup: CDR1 MNHEY, CDR2 SVGEGT. This CDR3 region has 11 residues. The CDR3 loop reads CASSSYYEQYF. The CDR3 nucleotides are TGTGCCAGCAGTTCGTACTACGAGCAGTACTTC.

The rearrangement links TRBV7-2 to TRBJ2-7; the D gene is possibly TRBD2 (6 bases). The CDR3 contains 14 residues. V was shortened by 1 base and J by 7 bases, with 14 bases between the two germline ends. Germline V gives CDR1 SGHTA, CDR2 FQGNSA. As DNA, the CDR3 is TGTGCCAGCAGCTTAGAGACTAGTATTCGGGAGCAGTACTTC. It is translated as CASSLETSIREQYF.

The CDR3 DNA follows: TGTGCCAGCAGTTTATTGGGAGGGGGCCGTAATTCACCCCTCCACTTT. Its translation: CASSLLGGGRNSPLHF. The chain is built from TRBV27 and TRBJ1-6; 7 bases fit TRBD1. This CDR3 contains 16 residues. Trimming removed 1 base from V and 6 bases from J; junction bases left unmatched: 6. Looked up from germline, CDR1 is MNHEY and CDR2 is SMNVEV (reference sequence).

The chain combines TRBV7-8 with TRBJ2-7; 13 bases are a match to TRBD2. CDR1 and CDR2 (germline): SGHVS, FQNEAQ. The CDR3 is 17 amino acids. V lost 7 bases and J lost 4; bases outside the gene matches: 13. In nucleotides, the CDR3 is TGTGCCAGCACCCTGGGGACTAGCGGGACGACCCCATACGAGCAGTACTTC. This gives the protein CASTLGTSGTTPYEQYF.

The chain joins TRBV5-1 to TRBJ2-7; 8 bases fit TRBD2. V gave up 2 bases and J gave up 2 bases; unmatched junction bases: 3. This CDR3 spans 14 amino acids. CDR1 is SGHRS, CDR2 YFSETQ, per germline. Here the CDR3 reads CASSFGGGPYEQYF. CDR3 DNA: TGCGCCAGCAGCTTTGGCGGGGGGCCCTACGAGCAGTACTTC. Together with reference TRBV5-1 and TRBJ2-7, the CDR3 gives the full variable domain: KAGVTQTPRYLIKTRGQQVTLSCSPISGHRSVSWYQQTPGQGLQFLFEYFSETQRNKGNFPGRFSGRQFSNSRSEMNVSTLELGDSALYLCASSFGGGPYEQYFGPGTRLTVT.

The rearrangement joins TRBV24-1 to TRBJ2-3; D possibly corresponds to TRBD1 (6 bases). The length of the CDR3 is 15 residues. The V end was cut by 3 bases, the J end by 2 bases, with 11 bases between. Germline CDR1 reads KGHDR; CDR2 reads SFDVKD. The CDR3 loop reads CATSDRQDPTDTQYF. The CDR3 DNA sequence: TGTGCCACCAGTGATCGACAGGATCCCACAGATACGCAGTATTTT.

V is TRBV7-9 and J is TRBJ1-6, with 7 positions matching TRBD1. The CDR3 is 15 residues long. V was clipped by 5 bases and J by 7 bases; unmatched bases: 8. The V gene's germline CDR1 is SEHNR and CDR2 FQNEAQ (reference sequence). CDR3: CASSLTTGRNSPLHF. Here the CDR3 DNA reads TGTGCCAGCAGCCTTACGACAGGGCGCAATTCACCCCTCCACTTT.

V is TRBV28 and J is TRBJ2-2; D unresolved. Trimming left V 8 bases short and J 0 bases short, with 22 bases between. This CDR3 has 18 amino acids. Germline CDR1 is MDHEN and CDR2 is SYDVKM. CDR3 bases: TGTGCCAGCGGACGTCCCCCCCTCGGGTTCGCGAACACCGGGGAGCTGTTTTTT. Protein product: CASGRPPLGFANTGELFF.

The rearrangement joins TRBV12-3 or TRBV12-4 to TRBJ2-5; weak D call: TRBD2 (6 bases). Trimming removed 8 bases at V and 11 bases at J, with 21 bases between. This CDR3 spans 13 amino acids. CDR3 sequence (DNA): TGTGCCAGCGGACGGGGGTCTAAGAAAGGACAGTACTTC. Amino acids: CASGRGSKKGQYF.